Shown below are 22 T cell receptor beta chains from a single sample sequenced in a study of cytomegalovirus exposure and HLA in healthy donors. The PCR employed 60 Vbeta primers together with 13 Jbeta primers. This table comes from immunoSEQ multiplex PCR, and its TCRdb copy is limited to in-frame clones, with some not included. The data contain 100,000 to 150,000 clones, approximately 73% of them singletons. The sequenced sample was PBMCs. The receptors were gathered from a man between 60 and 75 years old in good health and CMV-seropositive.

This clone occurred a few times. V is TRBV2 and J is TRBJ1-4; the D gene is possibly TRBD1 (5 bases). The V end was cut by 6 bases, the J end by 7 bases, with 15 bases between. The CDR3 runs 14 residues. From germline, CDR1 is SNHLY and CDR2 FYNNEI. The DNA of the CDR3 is TGTGCCAGCAGCCAACCGCCTAGGGGTGAAAAACTGTTTTTT. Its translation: CASSQPPRGEKLFF.

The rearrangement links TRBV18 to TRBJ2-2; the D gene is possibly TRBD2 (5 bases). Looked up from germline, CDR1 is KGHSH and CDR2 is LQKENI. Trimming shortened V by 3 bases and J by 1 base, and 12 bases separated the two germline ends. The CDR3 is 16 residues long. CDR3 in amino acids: CASSPQRSRNTGELFF. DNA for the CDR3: TGTGCCAGCTCACCCCAGCGGAGCAGGAACACCGGGGAGCTGTTTTTT.

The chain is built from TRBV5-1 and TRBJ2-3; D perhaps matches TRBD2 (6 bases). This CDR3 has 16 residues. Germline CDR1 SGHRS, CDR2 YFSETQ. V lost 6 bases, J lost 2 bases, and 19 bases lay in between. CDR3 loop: CASTSYSGGVTDTQYF. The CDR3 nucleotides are TGCGCCAGCACCTCTTATAGCGGAGGGGTCACAGATACGCAGTATTTT.

CDR3 DNA sequence: TGTGCCAGCAGTATACAGGGAGCTAGCACAGATACGCAGTATTTT. Translating gives CASSIQGASTDTQYF. The rearrangement uses TRBV6-1 and TRBJ2-3; D perhaps matches TRBD1 (6 bases). Germline CDR1 and CDR2: MNHNS and SASEGT. Trimming took off 5 bases at V and 0 bases at J, with 12 bases between the two ends. The CDR3 length is 15 residues.

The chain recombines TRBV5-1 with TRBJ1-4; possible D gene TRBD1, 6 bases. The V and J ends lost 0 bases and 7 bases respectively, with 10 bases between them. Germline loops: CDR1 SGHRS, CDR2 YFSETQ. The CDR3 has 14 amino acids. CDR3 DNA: TGCGCCAGCAGCTTGGGGGGGCAGGGTGAAAAACTGTTTTTT. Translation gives CASSLGGQGEKLFF.

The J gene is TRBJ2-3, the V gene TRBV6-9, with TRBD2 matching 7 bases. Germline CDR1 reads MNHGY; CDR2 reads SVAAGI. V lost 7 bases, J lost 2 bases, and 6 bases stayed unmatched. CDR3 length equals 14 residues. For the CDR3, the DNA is TGTGCCAGCACCCCAGCGGGACCCACAGATACGCAGTATTTT. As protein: CASTPAGPTDTQYF.

Here the CDR3 reads CASRFSSGGAWEQYF. The DNA of the CDR3 is TGCGCCAGCAGATTCTCTAGCGGGGGGGCCTGGGAGCAGTACTTC. The chain employs TRBV5-1 and TRBJ2-7; 12 bases fit TRBD2. Germline V CDR1 and CDR2: SGHRS, YFSETQ. This CDR3 region has 15 residues. J gave up 7 bases and V 5 bases, and 10 bases lay outside the gene matches.

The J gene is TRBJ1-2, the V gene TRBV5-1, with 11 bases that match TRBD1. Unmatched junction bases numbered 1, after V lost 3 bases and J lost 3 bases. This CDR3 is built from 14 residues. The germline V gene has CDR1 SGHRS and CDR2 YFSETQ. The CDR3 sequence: CASSWTGGDYGYTF. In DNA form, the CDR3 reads TGCGCCAGCAGCTGGACAGGGGGCGACTATGGCTACACCTTC.

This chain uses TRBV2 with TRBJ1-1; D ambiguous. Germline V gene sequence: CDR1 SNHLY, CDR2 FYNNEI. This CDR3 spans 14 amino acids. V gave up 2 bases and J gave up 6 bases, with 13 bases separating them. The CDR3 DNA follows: TGTGCCAGCAGTGAAATACGGGAGAGCGCTGAAGCTTTCTTT. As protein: CASSEIRESAEAFF.

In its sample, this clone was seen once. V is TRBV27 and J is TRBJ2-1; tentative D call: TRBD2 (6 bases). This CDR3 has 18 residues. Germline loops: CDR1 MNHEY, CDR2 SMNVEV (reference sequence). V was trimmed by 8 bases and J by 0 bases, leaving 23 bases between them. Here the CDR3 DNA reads TGTGCCAGCGCCGGGACTCCTTATTTACAGAGCTCCTACAATGAGCAGTTCTTC. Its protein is CASAGTPYLQSSYNEQFF.

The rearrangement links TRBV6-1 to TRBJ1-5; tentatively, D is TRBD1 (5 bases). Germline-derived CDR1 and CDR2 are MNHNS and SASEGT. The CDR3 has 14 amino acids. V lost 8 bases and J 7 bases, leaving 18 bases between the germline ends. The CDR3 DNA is TGTGCCAGCCTTTGGAGCAGGGCTGACCAGCCCCAGCATTTT. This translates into CASLWSRADQPQHF.

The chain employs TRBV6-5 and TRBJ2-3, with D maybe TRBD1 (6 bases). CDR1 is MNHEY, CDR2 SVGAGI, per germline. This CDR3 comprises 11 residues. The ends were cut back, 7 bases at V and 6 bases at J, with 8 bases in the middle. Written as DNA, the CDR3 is TGTGCCAGCACAGGGGTGGATACGCAGTATTTT. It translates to CASTGVDTQYF.

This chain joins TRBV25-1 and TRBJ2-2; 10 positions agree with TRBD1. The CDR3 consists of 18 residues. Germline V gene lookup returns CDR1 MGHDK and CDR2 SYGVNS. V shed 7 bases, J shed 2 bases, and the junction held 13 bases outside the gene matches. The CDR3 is CASMDRGGSGRNTGELFF. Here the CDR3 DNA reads TGTGCCAGCATGGACAGGGGGGGTTCCGGGCGAAACACCGGGGAGCTGTTTTTT.

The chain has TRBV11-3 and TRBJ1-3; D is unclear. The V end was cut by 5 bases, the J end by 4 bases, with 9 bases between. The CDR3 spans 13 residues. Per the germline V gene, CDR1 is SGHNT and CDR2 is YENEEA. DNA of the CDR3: TGTGCCAGCAGCCACCGCCAGGGAAACACCATATATTTT. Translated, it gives CASSHRQGNTIYF.

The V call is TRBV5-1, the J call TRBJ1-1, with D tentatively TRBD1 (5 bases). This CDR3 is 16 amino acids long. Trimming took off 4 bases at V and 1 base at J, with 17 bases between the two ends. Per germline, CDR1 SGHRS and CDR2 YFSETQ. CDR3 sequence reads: CASSPGPGTENTEAFF. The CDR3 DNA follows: TGCGCCAGCAGCCCTGGTCCCGGGACTGAGAACACTGAAGCTTTCTTT.

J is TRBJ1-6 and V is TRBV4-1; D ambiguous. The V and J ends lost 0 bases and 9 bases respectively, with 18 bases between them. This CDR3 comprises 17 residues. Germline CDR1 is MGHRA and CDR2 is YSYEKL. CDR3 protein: CASSQDITQVPGSPLHF. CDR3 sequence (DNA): TGCGCCAGCAGCCAAGATATTACCCAGGTCCCCGGTTCACCCCTCCACTTT.

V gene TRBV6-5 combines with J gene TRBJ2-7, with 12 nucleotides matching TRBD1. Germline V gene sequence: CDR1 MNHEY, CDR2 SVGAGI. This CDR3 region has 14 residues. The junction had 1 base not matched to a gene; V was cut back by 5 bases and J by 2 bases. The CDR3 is CASSGDRGPYEQYF. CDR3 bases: TGTGCCAGCAGTGGGGACAGGGGGCCCTACGAGCAGTACTTC.

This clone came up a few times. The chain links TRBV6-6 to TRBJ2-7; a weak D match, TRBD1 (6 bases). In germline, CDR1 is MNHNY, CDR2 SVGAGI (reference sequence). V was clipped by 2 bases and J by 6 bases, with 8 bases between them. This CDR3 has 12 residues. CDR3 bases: TGTGCCAGCAGTTACGGACAGTTCGAGCAGTACTTC. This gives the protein CASSYGQFEQYF.

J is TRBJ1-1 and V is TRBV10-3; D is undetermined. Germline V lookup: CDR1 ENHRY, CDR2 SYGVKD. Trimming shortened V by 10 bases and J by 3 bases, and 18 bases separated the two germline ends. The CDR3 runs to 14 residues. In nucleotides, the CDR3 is TGTGCCACCGGAGGCGAGGGAGCCGACACTGAAGCTTTCTTT. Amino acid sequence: CATGGEGADTEAFF.

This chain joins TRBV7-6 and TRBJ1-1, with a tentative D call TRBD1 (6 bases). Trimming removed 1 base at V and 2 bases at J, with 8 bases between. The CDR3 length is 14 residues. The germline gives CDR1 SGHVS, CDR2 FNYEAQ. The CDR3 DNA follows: TGTGCCAGCAGCTTAGACAGGGAAAACACTGAAGCTTTCTTT. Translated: CASSLDRENTEAFF.

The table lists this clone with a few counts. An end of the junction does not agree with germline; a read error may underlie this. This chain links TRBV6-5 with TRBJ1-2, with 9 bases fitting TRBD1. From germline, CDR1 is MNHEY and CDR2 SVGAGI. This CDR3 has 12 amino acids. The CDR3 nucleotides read TGTGCCAGCACCCCGGACAGGGGACGACGGGCCTTC. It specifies CASTPDRGRRAF.

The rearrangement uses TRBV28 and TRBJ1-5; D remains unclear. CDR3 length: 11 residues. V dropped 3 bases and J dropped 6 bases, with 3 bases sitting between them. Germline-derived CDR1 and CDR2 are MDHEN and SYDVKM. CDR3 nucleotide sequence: TGTGCCAGCAGTTTTAGTCAGCCCCAGCATTTT. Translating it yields CASSFSQPQHF.